These T cell receptor beta chains were read from a single sample in a study of cytomegalovirus exposure and HLA in healthy donors. Assay used: immunoSEQ multiplex PCR; TCRdb lists only in-frame clones, some missing. The table includes 130,000 to 150,000 clones, about 80% detected once. The specimen sequenced was PBMCs. These receptors all stem from a woman aged 18-35 years in good health and CMV-seropositive. Each CDR3 is given with its conserved first and last residue. A D gene is named only where the DNA matches it firmly. Not every row has a clone size; where given, it reads once, few, many or a size class.

clone_size: NA; v_call: TRBV6-4; cdr3_length: 15; d_call: TRBD2; j_call: TRBJ2-2; cdr3_nt: TGTGCCAGCAGTGTTAGCGGGGGGACCACCGGGGAGCTGTTTTTT; cdr3_aa: CASSVSGGTTGELFF
clone_size: NA; v_call: TRBV5-1; cdr3_length: 16; d_call: NA; j_call: TRBJ2-1; cdr3_nt: TGCGCCAGCAGCTTGGTCGGGGGAACAGGTCTCAATGAGCAGTTCTTC; cdr3_aa: CASSLVGGTGLNEQFF
clone_size: NA; v_call: TRBV10-3; cdr3_length: 18; d_call: TRBD2; j_call: TRBJ2-3; cdr3_nt: TGTGCCATCAGTGAGTCCCTAGCGGGGGGGCCGAGCACAGATACGCAGTATTTT; cdr3_aa: CAISESLAGGPSTDTQYF
clone_size: NA; v_call: TRBV27; cdr3_length: 13; d_call: NA; j_call: TRBJ1-5; cdr3_nt: TGTGCCAGCAGATCCGGGGTACTGCAGCCCCAGCATTTT; cdr3_aa: CASRSGVLQPQHF
clone_size: NA; v_call: TRBV28; cdr3_length: 16; d_call: NA; j_call: TRBJ2-7; cdr3_nt: TGTGCCAGCAGTTTAACGCAGGGAAGGAGCTCCTACGAGCAGTACTTC; cdr3_aa: CASSLTQGRSSYEQYF
clone_size: NA; v_call: TRBV7-2; cdr3_length: 13; d_call: NA; j_call: TRBJ2-3; cdr3_nt: TGTGCCAGCAGCCCCCCGGCGGGACGTACGCAGTATTTT; cdr3_aa: CASSPPAGRTQYF
clone_size: few; v_call: TRBV28; cdr3_length: 17; d_call: TRBD1; j_call: TRBJ1-2; cdr3_nt: TGTGCCAGCAGTTTATCTGGGACAGGGGGTTGGAACTATGGCTACACCTTC; cdr3_aa: CASSLSGTGGWNYGYTF
clone_size: few; v_call: TRBV9; cdr3_length: 14; d_call: NA; j_call: TRBJ1-4; cdr3_nt: TGTGCCAGCAGCGTGGGCAGGGCCGATGAAAAACTGTTTTTT; cdr3_aa: CASSVGRADEKLFF
clone_size: once; v_call: TRBV27; cdr3_length: 15; d_call: TRBD2; j_call: TRBJ2-1; cdr3_nt: TGTGCCAGCAGTTTAGCGGGGGGGCCCAACAATGAGCAGTTCTTC; cdr3_aa: CASSLAGGPNNEQFF
clone_size: NA; v_call: TRBV10-1; cdr3_length: 13; d_call: NA; j_call: TRBJ2-5; cdr3_nt: TGCGCCAGCAGTGTGTCCCCCGGAGAGACCCAGTACTTC; cdr3_aa: CASSVSPGETQYF
clone_size: few; v_call: TRBV6-1; cdr3_length: 15; d_call: NA; j_call: TRBJ1-5; cdr3_nt: TGTGCCAGCAGGGGCACAGATTTCGGCAATCAGCCCCAGCATTTT; cdr3_aa: CASRGTDFGNQPQHF
clone_size: NA; v_call: TRBV7-2; cdr3_length: 15; d_call: TRBD2; j_call: TRBJ2-7; cdr3_nt: TGTGCCAGCAGCGCAACTAGCGGGGGGGCGGGAGAGCAGTACTTC; cdr3_aa: CASSATSGGAGEQYF
clone_size: once; v_call: TRBV29-1; cdr3_length: 13; d_call: NA; j_call: TRBJ2-1; cdr3_nt: TGCAGCGTTGAGCAGGGTTCATACAATGAGCAGTTCTTC; cdr3_aa: CSVEQGSYNEQFF
clone_size: once; v_call: TRBV13; cdr3_length: 16; d_call: TRBD1; j_call: TRBJ2-7; cdr3_nt: TGTGCCAGCAGCTTAGGCCGGGACAGGGGTAGCCACGAGCAGTACTTC; cdr3_aa: CASSLGRDRGSHEQYF
clone_size: NA; v_call: TRBV15; cdr3_length: 14; d_call: TRBD1; j_call: TRBJ1-2; cdr3_nt: TGTGCCACCAGCAGACCCGACAGGGAAGGCGGCTACACCTTC; cdr3_aa: CATSRPDREGGYTF
clone_size: once; v_call: TRBV27; cdr3_length: 13; d_call: TRBD1; j_call: TRBJ2-7; cdr3_nt: TGTGCCAGCAGTGTGGGGACAGATTACGAGCAGTACTTC; cdr3_aa: CASSVGTDYEQYF
clone_size: NA; v_call: TRBV7-8; cdr3_length: 15; d_call: NA; j_call: TRBJ1-4; cdr3_nt: TGTGCCAGCAGCTTATTGGCGGGGGGGTTAGAAAAACTGTTTTTT; cdr3_aa: CASSLLAGGLEKLFF
clone_size: NA; v_call: TRBV7-2; cdr3_length: 14; d_call: NA; j_call: TRBJ2-2; cdr3_nt: TGTGCCAGCAGCTTAGCCCCGAGCACCGGGGAGCTGTTTTTT; cdr3_aa: CASSLAPSTGELFF
clone_size: NA; v_call: TRBV19; cdr3_length: 15; d_call: TRBD2; j_call: TRBJ2-1; cdr3_nt: TGTGCCAGTAGTATAGGACTAGCGGACTACAATGAGCAGTTCTTC; cdr3_aa: CASSIGLADYNEQFF
clone_size: once; v_call: TRBV28; cdr3_length: 15; d_call: NA; j_call: TRBJ1-1; cdr3_nt: TGTGCCAGCAGTTTAGTTACGGGGGTTCTCACTGAAGCTTTCTTT; cdr3_aa: CASSLVTGVLTEAFF
clone_size: NA; v_call: TRBV28; cdr3_length: 13; d_call: TRBD1; j_call: TRBJ2-7; cdr3_nt: TGTGCCGGCCGGGACAGGGGATCCTACGAGCAGTACTTC; cdr3_aa: CAGRDRGSYEQYF
clone_size: NA; v_call: TRBV10-1; cdr3_length: 14; d_call: TRBD2; j_call: TRBJ2-5; cdr3_nt: TGCGCCAGCAGTGATCAGCGGGGGGTCGAGACCCAGTACTTC; cdr3_aa: CASSDQRGVETQYF
clone_size: NA; v_call: TRBV19; cdr3_length: 15; d_call: NA; j_call: TRBJ1-6; cdr3_nt: TGTGCCAGCGAGCCTACTCACTCCTATAATTCACCCCTCCACTTT; cdr3_aa: CASEPTHSYNSPLHF
clone_size: NA; v_call: TRBV30; cdr3_length: 13; d_call: NA; j_call: TRBJ1-4; cdr3_nt: TGTGCCTGGAAAAAGACACTTGGCGAAAAACTGTTTTTT; cdr3_aa: CAWKKTLGEKLFF
clone_size: NA; v_call: TRBV19; cdr3_length: 15; d_call: TRBD1; j_call: TRBJ1-4; cdr3_nt: TGTGCCAGTACCCCCGTGGGGACAGTACGAGAAAAACTGTTTTTT; cdr3_aa: CASTPVGTVREKLFF
clone_size: NA; v_call: TRBV7-8; cdr3_length: 12; d_call: NA; j_call: TRBJ1-2; cdr3_nt: TGTGCCAGCAGCGGAGGGTCAAAGGGCTACACCTTC; cdr3_aa: CASSGGSKGYTF
clone_size: NA; v_call: TRBV6-5; cdr3_length: 12; d_call: NA; j_call: TRBJ1-1; cdr3_nt: TGTGCCAGCAGTTACACGGGAACTGAAGCTTTCTTT; cdr3_aa: CASSYTGTEAFF
clone_size: once; v_call: TRBV7-9; cdr3_length: 15; d_call: NA; j_call: TRBJ1-1; cdr3_nt: TGTGCCAGCAGCTTAGGACAGAACATGAACACTGAAGCTTTCTTT; cdr3_aa: CASSLGQNMNTEAFF
clone_size: NA; v_call: TRBV29-1; cdr3_length: 13; d_call: TRBD2; j_call: TRBJ2-4; cdr3_nt: TGCAGCGTTATTAGCGGGACCAAAAACATTCAGTACTTC; cdr3_aa: CSVISGTKNIQYF
clone_size: NA; v_call: TRBV18; cdr3_length: 18; d_call: NA; j_call: TRBJ1-2; cdr3_nt: TGTGCCAGCTCACCACTCCCGACTCCCGGACGCGGGGGCGGAGGCTACACCTTC; cdr3_aa: CASSPLPTPGRGGGGYTF
clone_size: NA; v_call: TRBV7-2; cdr3_length: 16; d_call: NA; j_call: TRBJ1-1; cdr3_nt: TGTGCCAGCAGCTGGAGGTGGGGGGGAGCGGGCGGTGAAGCTTTCTTT; cdr3_aa: CASSWRWGGAGGEAFF
clone_size: NA; v_call: TRBV5-1; cdr3_length: 15; d_call: NA; j_call: TRBJ2-7; cdr3_nt: TGCGCCAGCAGCCGCTCGTCAGGCCTCTCCTACGAGCAGTACTTC; cdr3_aa: CASSRSSGLSYEQYF
clone_size: NA; v_call: TRBV10-3; cdr3_length: 17; d_call: TRBD1; j_call: TRBJ1-6; cdr3_nt: TGTGCCATCAGTCGTCAGAATAAGGACAGGCTGAATTCACCCCTCCACTTT; cdr3_aa: CAISRQNKDRLNSPLHF
clone_size: once; v_call: TRBV7-2; cdr3_length: 14; d_call: NA; j_call: TRBJ1-2; cdr3_nt: TGTGCCAGCAGCTTAGTGGGGGGTAACTATGGCTACACCTTC; cdr3_aa: CASSLVGGNYGYTF
clone_size: few; v_call: TRBV19; cdr3_length: 14; d_call: TRBD1; j_call: TRBJ2-7; cdr3_nt: TGTGCCAGTAGTCCGGGACAGGTCTCCTACGAGCAGTACTTC; cdr3_aa: CASSPGQVSYEQYF
clone_size: few; v_call: TRBV19; cdr3_length: 13; d_call: TRBD2; j_call: TRBJ2-5; cdr3_nt: TGTGCCAGTTCCGGGGGGGCCGGTGAGACCCAGTACTTC; cdr3_aa: CASSGGAGETQYF
clone_size: NA; v_call: TRBV7-6; cdr3_length: 15; d_call: TRBD1; j_call: TRBJ1-6; cdr3_nt: TGTGCCAGCAGCGCCACGACAGGGCACAATTCACCCCTCCACTTT; cdr3_aa: CASSATTGHNSPLHF
clone_size: once; v_call: TRBV5-1; cdr3_length: 14; d_call: TRBD1; j_call: TRBJ1-1; cdr3_nt: TGCGCCAGCAGCGGACAGGGTTTGGTCACTGAAGCTTTCTTT; cdr3_aa: CASSGQGLVTEAFF
clone_size: NA; v_call: TRBV28; cdr3_length: 14; d_call: NA; j_call: TRBJ2-7; cdr3_nt: TGTGCCAGCAGTTTCTCCGGGACACTCGACGAGCAGTACTTC; cdr3_aa: CASSFSGTLDEQYF